The T cell receptor (beta chain) under discussion was sequenced for a study of human T cells and chemical hapten exposure. Study background: There were per-sample TCR yield variations, arising mainly from small pooled library volume differences.

The time point denotes: healthy volunteer bleed at 6 weeks. Total RNA came from unfractionated whole blood. Only a few counts were recorded for this clonotype. MiXCR, run by TCRdb on the RACE reads, gives a single entry per CDR3 protein. The table includes approximately 84,000 distinct CDR3 sequences, around 8.7% detected once. CDR1 is SEHNR, CDR2 FQNEAQ, per germline (reference sequence). The CDR3 consists of 13 residues. V dropped 5 bases and J dropped 6 bases, with 13 bases sitting between them. The sequenced sample consisted of whole blood. The TCR was taken from a male donor in good health. Some clones in this sample may be carry-over from other donors' samples. This sequence joins TRBV7-9 and TRBJ1-2, with D possibly TRBD1 on 5 matching bases. DNA of the CDR3: TGTGCCAGCAGCCTAACAGGAGACCATGGCTACACCTTC. Protein: CASSLTGDHGYTF.